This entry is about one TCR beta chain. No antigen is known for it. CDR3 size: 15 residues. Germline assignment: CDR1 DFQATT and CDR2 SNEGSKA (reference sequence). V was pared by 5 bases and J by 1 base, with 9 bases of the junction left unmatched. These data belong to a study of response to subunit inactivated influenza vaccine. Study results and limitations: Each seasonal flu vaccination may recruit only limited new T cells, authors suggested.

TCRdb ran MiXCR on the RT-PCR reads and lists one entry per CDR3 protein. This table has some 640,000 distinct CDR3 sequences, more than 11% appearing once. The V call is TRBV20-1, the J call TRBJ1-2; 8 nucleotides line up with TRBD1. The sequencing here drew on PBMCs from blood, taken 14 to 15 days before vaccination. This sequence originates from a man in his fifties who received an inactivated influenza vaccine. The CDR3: CSAQTGTGHNYGYTF. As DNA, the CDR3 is TGCAGTGCTCAAACCGGGACAGGCCATAACTATGGCTACACCTTC.